Shown below are 8 T cell receptor beta chains from a single sample sequenced in a study of follicular helper T cells after annual influenza vaccination. The time point is: 2014-2015 season, 7 days after vaccination. Some clones are missing from TCRdb's copy, which holds only in-frame ones; the method was immunoSEQ multiplex PCR. The sample yields around 15,000 clones, 65% to 85% seen once. Sequenced here: CXCR5+ CD38- circulating T follicular helper cells from blood, sampled 7 days after influenza vaccination. This sample's subset: circulating Tfh, non-naive CD4+CXCR5+PD-1+ (ICOS+CD38+ or ICOS-CD38-). The receptors were gathered from an adult who received the influenza vaccine.

The chain combines TRBV12-5 with TRBJ2-1; 7 bases match TRBD2. J gave up 5 bases and V 1 base, and 2 bases lay outside the gene matches. From germline, CDR1 is LGHNT and CDR2 FRNRAP. The CDR3 has 14 amino acids. The CDR3 here is CASGLGGTNNEQFF. The CDR3 DNA reads TGTGCTAGTGGTTTGGGGGGGACTAACAATGAGCAGTTCTTC.

This clone was observed once. The chain uses TRBV5-4 and TRBJ2-1; no firm D call. The germline gives CDR1 SGHNT, CDR2 YYREEE (reference sequence). The CDR3 runs to 14 residues. V was trimmed by 3 bases and J by 4 bases, leaving 11 bases between them. The CDR3 is CASSSLAVYNEQFF. CDR3 sequence (DNA): TGTGCCAGCAGCTCTCTGGCCGTGTACAATGAGCAGTTCTTC.

The chain carries TRBV10-3 and TRBJ2-3; TRBD1 matches 8 bases. V lost 6 bases, J lost 0 bases, and 2 bases stayed unmatched. Germline assignment: CDR1 ENHRY and CDR2 SYGVKD. The CDR3 totals 14 residues. The CDR3 region has the DNA TGTGCCATCAGGAGGGACAGGAGCACAGATACGCAGTATTTT. Its translation is CAIRRDRSTDTQYF.

The CDR3 DNA reads as TGTGCCACCAGCAGAGAATACCCCACTAGCGGGGGGGCCTTTGTTTCCTACAATGAGCAGTTCTTC. Translation gives CATSREYPTSGGAFVSYNEQFF. V is TRBV15 and J is TRBJ2-1; TRBD2 matches at 13 bases. The V gene's germline CDR1 is LNHNV and CDR2 YYDKDF (reference sequence). The CDR3 covers 22 residues. V was clipped by 0 bases and J by 1 base; unmatched bases: 15.

The rearrangement uses TRBV5-1 and TRBJ1-5; TRBD1 aligns across 8 bases. The CDR3 contains 15 residues. From germline, CDR1 is SGHRS and CDR2 YFSETQ. The V and J ends lost 0 bases and 4 bases, in that order; junction bases with no gene match: 3. The CDR3 is CASSLDGQGNQPQHF. In nucleotides, the CDR3 is TGCGCCAGCAGCTTGGATGGACAGGGAAATCAGCCCCAGCATTTT.

This clone showed up just once. Here the CDR3 DNA reads TGTGCCTGGAAGAGAGGGAATCAGCCCCAGCATTTT. Encoded protein: CAWKRGNQPQHF. The chain combines TRBV30 with TRBJ1-5; D gene uncertain. The CDR3 is made up of 12 amino acids. V lost 4 bases and J lost 4, with 8 bases in between. CDR1 is GTSNPN and CDR2 is SVGIG in the germline V gene (reference sequence). The entire variable domain, with the rest obtained from reference TRBV30 and TRBJ1-5, is as follows: SQTIHQWPATLVQPVGSPLSLECTVEGTSNPNLYWYRQAAGRGLQLLFYSVGIGQISSEVPQNLSASRPQDRQFILSSKKLLLSDSGFYLCAWKRGNQPQHFGDGTRLSIL.

The V gene is TRBV10-2, the J gene TRBJ1-5; 9 nucleotides agree with TRBD1. Per germline, CDR1 WSHSY and CDR2 SAAADI. V shed 5 bases and J 5 bases; nucleotides not matched to a gene: 4. This CDR3 is 14 amino acids long. The CDR3 here is CASSLDRGYQPQHF. CDR3 coding DNA: TGCGCCAGCAGTTTAGACAGGGGGTATCAGCCCCAGCATTTT.

The genes are TRBV4-1 and TRBJ1-5; no definite D call. The germline V gene has CDR1 MGHRA and CDR2 YSYEKL. The CDR3 contains 16 residues. V dropped 0 bases and J dropped 5 bases, with 14 bases sitting between them. CDR3 DNA: TGCGCCAGCAGCCAAGATCCTACGGGTCTCGATCAGCCCCAGCATTTT. This encodes CASSQDPTGLDQPQHF.